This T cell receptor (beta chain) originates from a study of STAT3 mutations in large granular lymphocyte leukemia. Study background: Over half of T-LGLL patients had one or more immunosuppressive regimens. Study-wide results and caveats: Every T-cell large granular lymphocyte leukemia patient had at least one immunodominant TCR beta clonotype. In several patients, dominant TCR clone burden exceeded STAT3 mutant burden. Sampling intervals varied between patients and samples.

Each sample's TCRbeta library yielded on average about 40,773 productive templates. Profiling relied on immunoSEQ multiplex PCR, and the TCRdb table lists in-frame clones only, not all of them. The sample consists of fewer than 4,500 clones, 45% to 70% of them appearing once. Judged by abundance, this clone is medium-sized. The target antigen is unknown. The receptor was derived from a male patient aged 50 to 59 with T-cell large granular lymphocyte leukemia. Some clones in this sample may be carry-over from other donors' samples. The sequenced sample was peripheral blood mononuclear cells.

The CDR3 sequence: CASSRLAGEQYF. CDR3 sequence (DNA): TGTGCCAGCAGCAGACTAGCTGGTGAGCAGTACTTC. The chain has TRBV27 and TRBJ2-7, with 7 bases lining up with TRBD2. Germline loops: CDR1 MNHEY, CDR2 SMNVEV (reference sequence). J was trimmed by 7 bases and V by 6 bases; bases with no gene match: 6. This CDR3 is built from 12 residues.